This TCR beta chain stems from a study of T-cell reconstitution after alpha-beta-depleted transplantation in children. This clonotype occurred many times. Antigen unknown. No conserved phenylalanine or tryptophan ends this CDR3, so it is likely a read error. It is unclear where the CDR3 begins or ends on the DNA, so no DNA is shown, and the CDR3 is as TCRdb lists it. Unique molecular identifiers were incorporated when the TCRbeta library was constructed. Using its own MiXCR run on the PCR reads, TCRdb lists one record per CDR3 protein. Seen here are roughly 200,000 distinct CDR3 sequences, 11% observed once, and the top ten hold 25% to 30%. The CDR3 numbers 9 amino acids, ends counted. Germline CDR1 is MNHEY and CDR2 is SVGAGI. Findings and limits, study-wide: The authors attributed T-cell counts and diversity one year after transplant mostly to newly produced T cells. The origin of alpha-beta T cells about two months after transplant was reportedly several hundred expanded graft clones.

Here the sequenced sample was PBMCs, taken before TCRalphabeta/CD19-depleted stem cell transplant. The receptor was derived from a child under two years old with acute myeloid leukemia, due to receive a stem cell transplant. The chain uses TRBV6-5 and TRBJ1-5; the table's D call, TRBD1, has no DNA check behind it. This CDR3 reads CASSSPRGG.